One and the same sample provided the 24 T cell receptor beta chains below, sequenced in a study of blood T cell repertoires in COVID-19. Clones were sequenced by immunoSEQ multiplex PCR, and TCRdb holds only the in-frame ones, with some missing. This sample has some 76,000 clones, with approximately 87% found just once. The sequencing input was peripheral blood. The source is a man older than 75 in a cohort sampled during active COVID-19.

This clone was detected only once. The chain carries TRBV10-3 and TRBJ1-2, with D possibly being TRBD1 (5 bases). This CDR3 has 12 residues. V gave up 9 bases and J gave up 6 bases, with 14 bases separating them. In germline, CDR1 is ENHRY, CDR2 SYGVKD. CDR3 bases: TGTGCCATTACCAGGGAGGGAGATGGCTACACCTTC. Translation gives CAITREGDGYTF.

This clone appeared a single time. CDR3 in DNA: TGTGCCAGCAGTCCCGACAGGGAGTATGGCTACACCTTC. It encodes CASSPDREYGYTF. This chain uses TRBV5-4 with TRBJ1-2; 7 bases are shared with TRBD1. The CDR3 has 13 residues. Losses at the gene ends were 5 bases for V and 5 bases for J; bases not matched to a gene: 6. Germline CDR1 SGHNT, CDR2 YYREEE (reference sequence). Using reference TRBV5-4 and TRBJ1-2 for the parts outside the CDR3, the full variable domain is ETGVTQSPTHLIKTRGQQVTLRCSSQSGHNTVSWYQQALGQGPQFIFQYYREEENGRGNFPPRFSGLQFPNYSSELNVNALELDDSALYLCASSPDREYGYTFGSGTRLTVV.

CDR3 sequence: CAINRGTGGSGELFF. CDR3 bases: TGTGCCATCAATAGGGGGACAGGGGGTTCCGGGGAGCTGTTTTTT. V gene TRBV10-3 combines with J gene TRBJ2-2; TRBD1 matches 11 bases. V shed 7 bases and J 6 bases; nucleotides not matched to a gene: 7. The CDR3 is 15 amino acids. CDR1 ENHRY and CDR2 SYGVKD come from the germline V gene.

The chain has TRBV7-2 and TRBJ2-5; 9 bases are a match to TRBD2. Per germline, CDR1 SGHTA and CDR2 FQGNSA. The CDR3 totals 15 residues. Trimming at V came to 2 bases and at J to 7 bases, leaving 8 bases not matched to a gene. CDR3 region: CASSLKLAGEVTQYF. The CDR3 DNA sequence: TGTGCCAGCAGCTTAAAACTAGCGGGCGAGGTGACCCAGTACTTC.

V gene TRBV13 combines with J gene TRBJ2-7, with 8 positions matching TRBD2. The CDR3 is 16 amino acids. J gave up 2 bases and V 0 bases, and 6 bases lay outside the gene matches. Germline CDR1 reads PRHDT; CDR2 reads FYEKMQ (reference sequence). The CDR3 DNA is TGTGCCAGCAGCTTAGGCGGGGGGGACGGGACCTACGAGCAGTACTTC. It yields the protein CASSLGGGDGTYEQYF.

V is TRBV19 and J is TRBJ2-1; 8 bases fit TRBD1. From germline, CDR1 is LNHDA and CDR2 SQIVND (reference sequence). This CDR3 contains 14 residues. The J segment lost 7 bases and the V segment lost 10 bases, leaving 12 bases of the junction unmatched. CDR3 protein: CATMDRVSENEQFF. CDR3 bases: TGTGCCACCATGGACAGGGTCTCCGAAAATGAGCAGTTCTTC.

J is TRBJ1-3 and V is TRBV18, with 9 nucleotides matching TRBD1. There are 16 residues in the CDR3. Unmatched junction bases numbered 9, after V lost 6 bases and J lost 3 bases. Per the germline V gene, CDR1 is KGHSH and CDR2 is LQKENI. The CDR3 DNA reads as TGTGCCAGCTCGCAAGCACAGGGGGCGAATGGAAACACCATATATTTT. It encodes CASSQAQGANGNTIYF.

This clone has only a few counts. The V and J genes are TRBV2 and TRBJ1-4, with 8 bases that match TRBD1. The CDR3 spans 16 residues. Trimming cost V 5 bases and J 4 bases; bases outside gene matches: 9. Germline CDR1 reads SNHLY; CDR2 reads FYNNEI. DNA of the CDR3: TGTGCCAGCAGTACGGACAGGGCCGGCTATAATGAAAAACTGTTTTTT. Protein: CASSTDRAGYNEKLFF. The full variable domain, rest sourced from reference TRBV2 and TRBJ1-4, is EPEVTQTPSHQVTQMGQEVILRCVPISNHLYFYWYRQILGQKVEFLVSFYNNEISEKSEIFDDQFSVERPDGSNFTLKIRSTKLEDSAMYFCASSTDRAGYNEKLFFGSGTQLSVL.

The chain recombines TRBV10-2 with TRBJ1-5; D gene unclear. From germline, CDR1 is WSHSY and CDR2 SAAADI. The CDR3 extends over 12 amino acids. V was shortened by 8 bases and J by 2 bases, with 7 bases between the two germline ends. The CDR3 nucleotides read TGCGCCAGCGATACAGGCAATCAGCCCCAGCATTTT. Protein product: CASDTGNQPQHF.

This rearrangement joins TRBV2 to TRBJ1-1; 10 nucleotides line up with TRBD1. Per the germline V gene, CDR1 is SNHLY and CDR2 is FYNNEI. The CDR3 is 19 amino acids. The J segment lost 3 bases and the V segment lost 7 bases, leaving 20 bases of the junction unmatched. The CDR3 sequence is CASTPGQGFNRRQDTEAFF. CDR3 sequence (DNA): TGTGCCAGCACCCCGGGACAGGGGTTTAATCGGCGCCAGGACACTGAAGCTTTCTTT.

The chain links TRBV6-2 or TRBV6-3 to TRBJ2-3, with TRBD2 matching 8 bases. Germline-derived CDR1 and CDR2 are MNHEY and SVGEGT. The V gene end was trimmed by 0 bases and the J gene end by 2 bases; junction bases not matched to a gene: 4. The CDR3 totals 16 residues. This CDR3 reads CASSYSIAGLTDTQYF. CDR3 nucleotide sequence: TGTGCCAGCAGTTACTCTATAGCGGGGCTCACAGATACGCAGTATTTT.

V and J are TRBV19 and TRBJ1-1; 7 bases align to TRBD1. The CDR3 is 15 amino acids. With 4 bases clipped from V and 3 bases from J, the junction kept 8 bases outside the gene matches. The germline V gene has CDR1 LNHDA and CDR2 SQIVND (reference sequence). The CDR3 DNA reads as TGTGCCAGTAGTAGTGACAGGGCGTATGACACTGAAGCTTTCTTT. Amino acid sequence: CASSSDRAYDTEAFF.

This chain links TRBV6-1 with TRBJ2-2; 8 bases match TRBD2. The germline gives CDR1 MNHNS, CDR2 SASEGT. With V trimmed by 2 bases and J by 2 bases, 4 bases remained unmatched. CDR3 length: 16 residues. CDR3: CASSESGGLNTGELFF. Written as DNA, the CDR3 is TGTGCCAGCAGTGAATCGGGGGGGCTCAACACCGGGGAGCTGTTTTTT.

CDR3 DNA sequence: TGTGCCACCAGCAGAGATGTCCTACCCCATAGCAATCAGCCCCAGCATTTT. Translation: CATSRDVLPHSNQPQHF. V gene TRBV15 combines with J gene TRBJ1-5; D remains unclear. Germline V gene sequence: CDR1 LNHNV, CDR2 YYDKDF (reference sequence). This CDR3 spans 17 amino acids. V was clipped by 0 bases and J by 0 bases, with 12 bases between them.

The chain carries TRBV5-1 and TRBJ1-4; D is ambiguous. Germline CDR1 reads SGHRS; CDR2 reads YFSETQ. The V end lost 2 bases, the J end lost 6 bases, and 11 bases lay between the germline ends. CDR3 size: 14 residues. The CDR3, as DNA: TGCGCCAGCAGCTTAACGGGGATCCATGAAAAACTGTTTTTT. Its translation is CASSLTGIHEKLFF.

Only one count was recorded for this clone. The genes are TRBV11-2 and TRBJ2-1, with 11 bases fitting TRBD2. Per germline, CDR1 SGHAT and CDR2 FQNNGV. With V trimmed by 5 bases and J by 7 bases, 16 bases remained unmatched. This CDR3 has 18 amino acids. The CDR3 DNA reads as TGTGCCAGCAGCCTTCCGGGACTAGCGGTAGCGGCCGTAAATGAGCAGTTCTTC. It codes for CASSLPGLAVAAVNEQFF.

V gene TRBV5-1 combines with J gene TRBJ1-6; D is ambiguous. This CDR3 is 13 amino acids long. Trimming pared 0 bases from V and 6 bases from J, leaving 4 bases between. Germline values: CDR1 SGHRS, CDR2 YFSETQ. The DNA for the CDR3 is TGCGCCAGCAGCTTGGTATTTAATTCACCCCTCCACTTT. Translating it yields CASSLVFNSPLHF.

V is TRBV27 and J is TRBJ2-1; the match to TRBD1 covers 8 bases. Germline assignment: CDR1 MNHEY and CDR2 SMNVEV (reference sequence). The CDR3 sequence is 14 residues long. The V and J ends lost 2 bases and 3 bases, in that order; junction bases with no gene match: 0. The CDR3 DNA follows: TGTGCCAGCAGTTTAACAGGGGGCTACAATGAGCAGTTCTTC. Translated, it gives CASSLTGGYNEQFF.

This rearrangement joins TRBV5-1 to TRBJ1-4; the match to TRBD1 covers 7 bases. V shed 4 bases and J 8 bases; nucleotides not matched to a gene: 8. The length of the CDR3 is 14 residues. In germline, CDR1 is SGHRS, CDR2 YFSETQ. CDR3 amino acids: CASSKRQGNEKLFF. The CDR3 DNA follows: TGCGCCAGCAGCAAAAGACAGGGTAACGAAAAACTGTTTTTT.

The J gene is TRBJ1-2, the V gene TRBV19; the D gene is possibly TRBD1 (6 bases). Germline V CDR1 and CDR2: LNHDA, SQIVND (reference sequence). This CDR3 is 12 amino acids long. Trimming removed 11 bases from V and 8 bases from J, with 18 bases in between. The CDR3 loop reads CAGNDRWGGYTF. Here the CDR3 DNA reads TGTGCCGGAAATGACAGGTGGGGAGGCTACACCTTC.

V is TRBV6-1 and J is TRBJ2-7, with 9 bases identical to TRBD1. Per germline, CDR1 MNHNS and CDR2 SASEGT. The V gene end was trimmed by 2 bases and the J gene end by 8 bases; junction bases not matched to a gene: 7. The CDR3 runs to 14 residues. The CDR3 sequence: CASSERGTGIKQYV. In DNA, the CDR3 is TGTGCCAGCAGTGAACGCGGGACAGGGATCAAGCAGTACGTC.

The J gene is TRBJ1-5, the V gene TRBV4-2; tentative D call: TRBD1 (5 bases). This CDR3 has 15 residues. The V and J ends lost 1 base and 2 bases respectively, with 9 bases between them. Germline V gene sequence: CDR1 LGHNA, CDR2 YNFKEQ. CDR3 residues: CASSQGGEGNQPQHF. CDR3 DNA sequence: TGTGCCAGCAGCCAAGGGGGGGAGGGCAATCAGCCCCAGCATTTT.

The CDR3 loop is CASNPDSYNEQFF. In DNA form, the CDR3 reads TGTGCCAGCAACCCGGACAGTTACAATGAGCAGTTCTTC. The V call is TRBV11-2, the J call TRBJ2-1; D might be TRBD1 (6 bases). The CDR3 runs 13 residues. Germline V gene data show CDR1 as SGHAT and CDR2 as FQNNGV. Trimming took off 7 bases at V and 4 bases at J, with 11 bases between the two ends.

This clone was seen once. CDR3 nucleotides: TGTGCCAGCAGCTCCTTAGACAGGGACGGGTTCTTC. The encoded protein is CASSSLDRDGFF. The genes are TRBV5-5 and TRBJ2-1; 7 bases agree with TRBD1. V lost 3 bases to trimming and J lost 15 bases; unmatched junction nucleotides: 9. The CDR3 contains 12 residues. CDR1 is SGHKS and CDR2 is YYEKEE in the germline V gene (reference sequence).